These 9 T cell receptor beta chains originate from one sample sequenced in a study of Ad26.COV2.S vaccination and SARS-CoV-2 variants. The protocol was immunoSEQ multiplex PCR, while the TCRdb copy is restricted to in-frame clones and leaves out a portion. The sample yields approximately 500,000 clones, roughly 87% seen once. Regarding treatment: approximately 18 received Ad26.COV2.S at low or high dose, single or two shots; about 5 received placebo; per-sample allocation not given. It was on day 63 after the first vaccine or placebo injection that samples were taken. Source: peripheral blood, taken in a trial of Ad26.COV2.S vaccine versus placebo. These receptors all come from a person aged 18-65 years who received the Ad26.COV2.S COVID-19 vaccine or a placebo.

The V call is TRBV14, the J call TRBJ2-5; 7 bases are shared with TRBD2. The CDR3 runs to 14 residues. Germline-derived CDR1 and CDR2 are SGHDN and FVKESK. J gave up 5 bases and V 4 bases, and 7 bases lay outside the gene matches. DNA for the CDR3: TGTGCCAGCAGCCCTAGGGGTAGCGGGGAGACCCAGTACTTC. This gives the protein CASSPRGSGETQYF.

The genes are TRBV28 and TRBJ1-5; D is ambiguous. The CDR3 loop spans 14 amino acids. Per germline, CDR1 MDHEN and CDR2 SYDVKM. The ends were cut back, 10 bases at V and 2 bases at J, with 15 bases in the middle. CDR3 protein: CATVLRGGNQPQHF. The DNA of the CDR3 is TGTGCCACCGTCCTTCGGGGTGGCAATCAGCCCCAGCATTTT.

The chain employs TRBV14 and TRBJ1-1, with D unresolved. Per the germline V gene, CDR1 is SGHDN and CDR2 is FVKESK. The CDR3 totals 15 residues. V lost 0 bases and J lost 1, with 9 bases in between. Here the CDR3 DNA reads TGTGCCAGCAGCCAAGATCGGAGGAGGAACACTGAAGCTTTCTTT. This sequence encodes CASSQDRRRNTEAFF.

This clone was recorded a few times. J is TRBJ2-7 and V is TRBV6-2 or TRBV6-3; D remains ambiguous. Germline CDR1 reads MNHEY; CDR2 reads SVGEGT. CDR3 length: 13 amino acids. Trimming shortened V by 2 bases and J by 6 bases, and 11 bases separated the two germline ends. The CDR3 nucleotides are TGTGCCAGCAGTTACGGGCTAGTGCTCGAGCAGTACTTC. Its translation is CASSYGLVLEQYF.

V gene TRBV6-2 or TRBV6-3 combines with J gene TRBJ2-3; the D is unclear. This CDR3 has 14 amino acids. V lost 2 bases and J 5 bases, leaving 11 bases between the germline ends. Looked up from germline, CDR1 is MNHEY and CDR2 is SVGEGT. The CDR3 loop reads CASSYGPMRDTQYF. In DNA, the CDR3 is TGTGCCAGCAGTTACGGGCCTATGAGAGATACGCAGTATTTT.

The rearrangement uses TRBV28 and TRBJ1-1, with no clear D. Germline V gene data show CDR1 as MDHEN and CDR2 as SYDVKM. V lost 11 bases and J 0 bases, leaving 10 bases between the germline ends. This CDR3 region has 12 residues. The CDR3 DNA is TGTGCCTCAAGCCGGATGAACACTGAAGCTTTCTTT. Translating gives CASSRMNTEAFF.

The chain joins TRBV7-9 to TRBJ1-1; no clear D. Germline V gene sequence: CDR1 SEHNR, CDR2 FQNEAQ (reference sequence). The CDR3 runs 15 residues. The V end lost 0 bases, the J end lost 1 base, and 9 bases lay between the germline ends. The CDR3 DNA reads TGTGCCAGCAGCTTAGCCACCAATTGGAACACTGAAGCTTTCTTT. Translated: CASSLATNWNTEAFF.

J is TRBJ1-2 and V is TRBV6-5; D is unresolved. The CDR3 has 14 residues. V was pared by 0 bases and J by 6 bases, with 11 bases between. The V gene's germline CDR1 is MNHEY and CDR2 SVGAGI. CDR3 in DNA: TGTGCCAGCAGTTACTCGGAGTCATTTCATGGCTACACCTTC. The encoded protein is CASSYSESFHGYTF.

J is TRBJ1-4 and V is TRBV15; D gene uncertain. The V end was cut by 0 bases, the J end by 8 bases, with 10 bases between. This CDR3 region has 14 residues. Germline loops: CDR1 LNHNV, CDR2 YYDKDF (reference sequence). The chain's CDR3 is CATSRDLNGEKLFF. In nucleotides, the CDR3 is TGTGCCACCAGCAGAGATCTTAATGGCGAAAAACTGTTTTTT.